Shown below are 11 T cell receptor beta chains from a single sample sequenced in a study of T cells expressing NK-cell markers. TCRdb re-called the 5' RACE reads; every CDR3 protein appears as one record, without DNA. Its table records 150,000 to 160,000 distinct CDR3 sequences. The material sequenced was blood T cells: a sorted CD56 or NKG2C T cell subset, CD4+ or CD8+ T cells, or bulk PBMC T cells (not recorded which). The receptors shown here come from a woman in her forties or fifties in good health.

The V and J genes are TRBV18 and TRBJ2-7; TCRdb indicates TRBD2, and absent DNA this call remains unverified. Germline values: CDR1 KGHSH, CDR2 LQKENI. CDR3 length: 15 residues. CDR3 amino acids: CASSLELGRPYEQYF.

The rearrangement links TRBV24-1 to TRBJ2-1. Germline assignment: CDR1 KGHDR and CDR2 SFDVKD. This CDR3 has 13 residues. CDR3 region: CATSDPPVGEQFF.

The chain links TRBV10-2 to TRBJ2-1; TCRdb selects TRBD2, and the lack of DNA leaves this call unchecked. The germline CDR1 and CDR2 sequences are WSHSY and SAAADI. This CDR3 is 12 amino acids long. CDR3: CAASGSYNEQFF.

The chain recombines TRBV20-1 with TRBJ2-3; TCRdb's assignment of TRBD1 cannot be checked, as there is no DNA. CDR1 DFQATT and CDR2 SNEGSKA come from the germline V gene (reference sequence). CDR3 length: 14 amino acids. CDR3 amino acids: CSAKDRDSTDTQYF.

The CDR3 spells CASSSVGGRAFEQFF. The chain uses TRBV7-9 and TRBJ2-1; TCRdb's assignment of TRBD2 cannot be checked, as there is no DNA. Germline-derived CDR1 and CDR2 are SEHNR and FQNEAQ (reference sequence). The CDR3 is 15 residues long.

V is TRBV5-1 and J is TRBJ2-3; TCRdb outputs TRBD1, but without DNA this stays unchecked. The CDR3 is made up of 16 amino acids. CDR1 SGHRS and CDR2 YFSETQ come from the germline V gene. The CDR3 here is CASSSTAGTGTDTQYF. The full variable domain, with the rest looked up from reference TRBV5-1 and TRBJ2-3, is KAGVTQTPRYLIKTRGQQVTLSCSPISGHRSVSWYQQTPGQGLQFLFEYFSETQRNKGNFPGRFSGRQFSNSRSEMNVSTLELGDSALYLCASSSTAGTGTDTQYFGPGTRLTVL.

This sequence joins TRBV29-1 and TRBJ2-7; TCRdb reports TRBD1, a call that lacks DNA to check it against. Per germline, CDR1 SQVTM and CDR2 ANQGSEA. The CDR3 contains 16 residues. The CDR3 protein is CSVEELGGTGINEQYF.

V gene TRBV4-1 combines with J gene TRBJ2-5; the D gene TCRdb calls, TRBD2, cannot be checked with no DNA. Germline V gives CDR1 MGHRA, CDR2 YSYEKL. This CDR3 is 16 amino acids long. The CDR3 loop reads CASSHLLAGGPQTQYF.

The CDR3 spells CASSQDVGSNQPQHF. The rearrangement uses TRBV4-1 and TRBJ1-5. CDR1 and CDR2 (germline): MGHRA, YSYEKL. The CDR3 covers 15 residues.

The chain employs TRBV3-1 and TRBJ2-7; absent DNA, TCRdb's TRBD2 call cannot be checked. The CDR3 covers 14 residues. In germline, CDR1 is LGHDT, CDR2 YNNKEL (reference sequence). The CDR3 sequence is CASSQGSGLVEQYF.

The chain carries TRBV9 and TRBJ2-7; TCRdb names TRBD2, which stays unverified in the absence of DNA. In germline, CDR1 is SGDLS, CDR2 YYNGEE. The CDR3 extends over 13 amino acids. CDR3 amino acids: CASSVDGRVEQYF.